This TCR beta chain derives from a study of T-cell memory formation after mild COVID-19. Deletions cut 3 bases from V and 6 bases from J, with 14 bases between. The germline CDR1 and CDR2 sequences are ENHRY and SYGVKD. The CDR3 consists of 14 residues. TCRdb re-analysed the 5' RACE reads in MiXCR, keeping a single row per CDR3 protein. The sample consists of fewer than 350,000 distinct CDR3 sequences, 15% to 20% of them appearing once. For this clonotype: Its antigen is as yet unknown.

Notes on the study in general: The pre-infection memory compartment contained some responding clones, suggesting cross-reactive memory joined. CD4/CD8 balance held among clones contracting day 15 to 85, and later expanders leaned CD4+.

Material for sequencing was PBMCs or a T cell subset sorted from them (not recorded which). The genes are TRBV10-3 and TRBJ1-2; D possibly corresponds to TRBD1 (5 bases). This TCR came from a man younger than 30 who had mild COVID-19 (a few samples of this study predate the infection). Cell type and time point are not known. Here the CDR3 reads CAISDPLRVHGYTF. The CDR3, as DNA: TGTGCCATCAGTGACCCGCTCAGGGTGCATGGCTACACCTTC.